This T cell receptor beta chain was retrieved from a study of T cell changes during pregnancy in multiple sclerosis. Some clones are missing from TCRdb's copy, which holds only in-frame ones; the method was immunoSEQ multiplex PCR. The data contain about 75,000 clones, more than 80% of them singletons. This CDR3 contains 16 residues. CDR1 KGHSY and CDR2 FQNENV come from the germline V gene. Trimming shortened V by 4 bases and J by 3 bases, and 19 bases separated the two germline ends. The receptor's source is a female donor in good health, enrolled as a control in a pregnancy study. This specimen was peripheral blood, taken in the first trimester of pregnancy. V is TRBV16 and J is TRBJ2-7; maybe TRBD1 (7 bases). CDR3 bases: TGTGCCAGCAGCCGGCAGGGGGGCATCGGAGGCTACGAGCAGTACTTC. Amino acid sequence: CASSRQGGIGGYEQYF.